This T cell receptor beta chain was captured in a study of T cell repertoires in cytomegalovirus infection. Overall study: Matching HLA type and CMV infection were both indicated by public TCR beta signatures.

The study, taken as a whole, reports: Summed frequency of public TCR beta families distinguished CMV carriers with the relevant HLA. HLA-C-restricted CMV-specific TCR beta clonotypes prevailed in the ex vivo response.

V was cut by 5 bases and J by 6 bases, with 10 bases left in between. The V gene's germline CDR1 is LNHDA and CDR2 SQIVND (reference sequence). CDR3 size: 12 residues. One entry per CDR3 protein results from TCRdb running MiXCR on the reads. The sample contains 800,000 to 950,000 distinct CDR3 sequences, approximately 32% of which appear only once. This clonotype was detected only a few times. Its matching antigen is unknown. The receptor was derived from a human donor in good health (CMV status not recorded). Some clones in this sample may be carry-over from other donors' samples. This specimen was cultured CD8+ T cells from PBMCs, taken from culture after CMV antigen stimulation. The V gene is TRBV19, the J gene TRBJ1-2; a weak D match, TRBD1 (5 bases). The CDR3 nucleotides read TGTGCCAGTAGTTTGGGACTGGATGGCTACACCTTC. It specifies CASSLGLDGYTF. Variable domain in full (rest from reference TRBV19 and TRBJ1-2): DGGITQSPKYLFRKEGQNVTLSCEQNLNHDAMYWYRQDPGQGLRLIYYSQIVNDFQKGDIAEGYSVSREKKESFPLTVTSAQKNPTAFYLCASSLGLDGYTFGSGTRLTVV.